The 22 T cell receptor beta chains reported below all come from one sample, sequenced in a study of T-cell memory formation after mild COVID-19. TCRdb reprocessed the 5' RACE reads via MiXCR and lists one record per CDR3 protein. The data show about 400,000 distinct CDR3 sequences, 20% to 25% seen once. The specimen sequenced was PBMCs or a T cell subset sorted from them (not recorded which). The receptors originated from an adult woman who had mild COVID-19 (a few samples of this study predate the infection). Cell type and time point are not known.

This clonotype was seen only a few times. The genes are TRBV5-4 and TRBJ1-1, with unresolved D. The CDR3 runs to 15 residues. V was cut by 0 bases and J by 0 bases, with 9 bases left in between. Germline V gene data show CDR1 as SGHNT and CDR2 as YYREEE (reference sequence). CDR3 bases: TGTGCCAGCAGCTTGGGGGGAACTTTGAACACTGAAGCTTTCTTT. The encoded protein is CASSLGGTLNTEAFF.

A word on this clonotype: At one end, the junction sequence differs from germline, possibly due to a read error. V usage is TRBV28 and J usage is TRBJ2-2; possible D gene TRBD2, 5 bases. Germline loops: CDR1 MDHEN, CDR2 SYDVKM. The CDR3 has 16 residues. CDR3: CASTKALSNPTGEQFF. The CDR3 nucleotides are TGTGCCAGCACGAAGGCATTGTCGAATCCCACCGGGGAGCAGTTTTTT.

The chain couples TRBV5-1 to TRBJ1-1, with D perhaps TRBD1 (5 bases). Germline V gene lookup returns CDR1 SGHRS and CDR2 YFSETQ. Trimming shortened V by 2 bases and J by 2 bases, and 13 bases separated the two germline ends. This CDR3 is built from 15 residues. The CDR3 nucleotides are TGCGCCAGCAGCTTCCTGGGGCACCTAAACACTGAAGCTTTCTTT. Translated, it gives CASSFLGHLNTEAFF. Full variable domain (outside the CDR3, taken from reference TRBV5-1 and TRBJ1-1): KAGVTQTPRYLIKTRGQQVTLSCSPISGHRSVSWYQQTPGQGLQFLFEYFSETQRNKGNFPGRFSGRQFSNSRSEMNVSTLELGDSALYLCASSFLGHLNTEAFFGQGTRLTVV.

The rearrangement joins TRBV20-1 to TRBJ1-1; weak D call: TRBD1 (6 bases). Between the trimmed V and J ends, which lost 0 bases and 7 bases, there was a span of 15 bases. This CDR3 is 14 amino acids long. The germline CDR1 and CDR2 sequences are DFQATT and SNEGSKA (reference sequence). Written as DNA, the CDR3 is TGCAGTGCTAGAGATCTTACAGGGATGGGTGAAGCTTTCTTT. This codes for CSARDLTGMGEAFF.

The rearrangement links TRBV5-1 to TRBJ1-1, with 8 bases fitting TRBD1. The germline gives CDR1 SGHRS, CDR2 YFSETQ. The ends lost 4 bases at V and 5 bases at J; junction bases unmatched: 7. The CDR3 covers 14 residues. CDR3 residues: CASSPQGTGTEAFF. The CDR3 DNA reads as TGCGCCAGCAGCCCACAGGGGACAGGTACTGAAGCTTTCTTT.

The chain joins TRBV2 to TRBJ2-2, with 9 bases lining up with TRBD1. V shed 6 bases, J shed 4 bases, and the junction held 6 bases outside the gene matches. The CDR3 length is 15 residues. Germline loops: CDR1 SNHLY, CDR2 FYNNEI. The CDR3 is CASRVQGASTGELFF. The CDR3 coding sequence is TGTGCCAGCAGGGTACAGGGGGCTAGCACCGGGGAGCTGTTTTTT.

DNA of the CDR3: TGTGCCAGCAGCGGAACAGGGACGGGTGCCTACGAGCAGTACTTC. This sequence encodes CASSGTGTGAYEQYF. The chain employs TRBV9 and TRBJ2-7, with D tentatively TRBD1 (6 bases). V was trimmed by 3 bases and J by 2 bases, leaving 15 bases between them. The CDR3 is 15 amino acids. Germline V gene sequence: CDR1 SGDLS, CDR2 YYNGEE.

This sequence joins TRBV15 and TRBJ2-7, with D maybe TRBD2 (5 bases). This CDR3 is 13 amino acids long. V was clipped by 3 bases and J by 1 base, with 7 bases between them. CDR1 is LNHNV, CDR2 YYDKDF, per germline (reference sequence). The DNA of the CDR3 is TGTGCCACCAGCAGTCGAGGGTCCTACGAGCAGTACTTC. This sequence encodes CATSSRGSYEQYF.

The chain combines TRBV12-3 or TRBV12-4 with TRBJ2-3, with TRBD2 identical over 7 bases. Losses at the gene ends were 6 bases for V and 2 bases for J; bases not matched to a gene: 8. The CDR3 is made up of 15 amino acids. The CDR3 loop reads CASSPWGGNTDTQYF. DNA for the CDR3: TGTGCCAGCAGCCCCTGGGGGGGAAACACAGATACGCAGTATTTT.

The CDR3 region is CASSLVGGQRIETQYF. The CDR3, as DNA: TGTGCCAGCAGCTTAGTAGGAGGACAGAGGATCGAGACCCAGTACTTC. The chain recombines TRBV7-9 with TRBJ2-5; D is perhaps TRBD1 (6 bases). The ends were cut back, 1 base at V and 5 bases at J, with 17 bases in the middle. The CDR3 runs to 16 residues. Germline V gene lookup returns CDR1 SEHNR and CDR2 FQNEAQ (reference sequence).

The V and J genes are TRBV19 and TRBJ2-1, with D hard to call. The germline CDR1 and CDR2 sequences are LNHDA and SQIVND (reference sequence). The V end was cut by 3 bases, the J end by 3 bases, with 6 bases between. The CDR3 is 13 amino acids. Here the CDR3 DNA reads TGTGCCAGTAGTATCCCTAACTACAATGAGCAGTTCTTC. It encodes CASSIPNYNEQFF.

V is TRBV6-4 and J is TRBJ2-1; TRBD2 matches 8 bases. CDR3 length equals 16 residues. Trimming took 4 bases from V and 3 from J; bases not matched to a gene: 8. Germline V gene lookup returns CDR1 MRHNA and CDR2 SNTAGT. As DNA, the CDR3 is TGTGCCAGCAGTGGAGAGTGGCGGGGGGACTACAATGAGCAGTTCTTC. It specifies CASSGEWRGDYNEQFF.

This chain connects TRBV29-1 to TRBJ2-3; D is ambiguous. From germline, CDR1 is SQVTM and CDR2 ANQGSEA. With 7 bases removed from V and 5 bases from J, the gap between germline ends came to 7 bases. The CDR3 sequence is 10 residues long. CDR3 region: CSAPGDTQYF. CDR3 nucleotides: TGCAGCGCCCCGGGAGATACGCAGTATTTT.

This clonotype has more than one count but fewer than ten. This chain joins TRBV7-3 and TRBJ2-3, with 13 bases aligning to TRBD2. The CDR3 spans 16 residues. The V gene's germline CDR1 is SGHTA and CDR2 FQGTGA. Trimming removed 3 bases from V and 2 bases from J; junction bases left unmatched: 2. DNA for the CDR3: TGTGCCAGCAGCTTTGGGACTAGCGGGAACACAGATACGCAGTATTTT. It codes for CASSFGTSGNTDTQYF.

There are a few counts of this clonotype. In nucleotides, the CDR3 is TGTGCCAGCAGTCTAGGAGTTTCCAGTTTATACACTGAAGCTTTCTTT. This gives the protein CASSLGVSSLYTEAFF. The chain is built from TRBV11-2 and TRBJ1-1; D call uncertain. Germline V gives CDR1 SGHAT, CDR2 FQNNGV. CDR3 size: 16 residues. Trimming left V 6 bases short and J 3 bases short, with 20 bases between.

This sequence joins TRBV9 and TRBJ2-1, with D possibly matching TRBD2 (6 bases). The ends were cut back, 2 bases at V and 1 base at J, with 10 bases in the middle. Germline-derived CDR1 and CDR2 are SGDLS and YYNGEE. The CDR3 runs 15 residues. CDR3 in DNA: TGTGCCAGCAGCGTTAGCGGCATATCCTACAATGAGCAGTTCTTC. Translation: CASSVSGISYNEQFF.

This clonotype was counted a few times. The chain has TRBV29-1 and TRBJ2-1; 10 nucleotides agree with TRBD2. The germline CDR1 and CDR2 sequences are SQVTM and ANQGSEA. The CDR3 is 17 residues long. The ends lost 3 bases at V and 2 bases at J; junction bases unmatched: 10. The chain's CDR3 is CSVELALAGEPYNEQFF. The CDR3 nucleotides are TGCAGCGTTGAGTTGGCCCTAGCGGGAGAACCCTACAATGAGCAGTTCTTC.

In DNA, the CDR3 is TGTGCCACACAGGCAACTAGCGGAAACGTTGAGGGGTACAATGAGCAGTTCTTC. Its translation is CATQATSGNVEGYNEQFF. The chain uses TRBV24-1 and TRBJ2-1, with 8 bases matching TRBD2. The germline V gene has CDR1 KGHDR and CDR2 SFDVKD. This CDR3 spans 18 amino acids. V was clipped by 10 bases and J by 4 bases; unmatched bases: 20.

CDR3 sequence (DNA): TGTGCCAGCAGCCAAGCGGGGCACGAAGCTTTCTTT. It translates to CASSQAGHEAFF. The J gene is TRBJ1-1, the V gene TRBV3-1; tentative D call: TRBD1 (5 bases). The CDR3 loop spans 12 amino acids. The V gene's germline CDR1 is LGHDT and CDR2 YNNKEL (reference sequence). The V end was cut by 1 base, the J end by 8 bases, with 8 bases between.

The V gene is TRBV20-1, the J gene TRBJ1-1, with D possibly matching TRBD1 (6 bases). Germline V gene lookup returns CDR1 DFQATT and CDR2 SNEGSKA (reference sequence). This CDR3 spans 18 amino acids. The V end lost 4 bases, the J end lost 3 bases, and 27 bases lay between the germline ends. The CDR3 is CSAMPSVGGAVGDTEAFF. The CDR3 nucleotides are TGCAGTGCTATGCCGTCGGTGGGGGGCGCAGTCGGGGACACTGAAGCTTTCTTT.

The J gene is TRBJ1-2, the V gene TRBV7-8; maybe TRBD1 (6 bases). There are 13 residues in the CDR3. The V end was cut by 3 bases, the J end by 4 bases, with 9 bases between. Germline V gene sequence: CDR1 SGHVS, CDR2 FQNEAQ. The CDR3 coding sequence is TGTGCCAGCAGCTTGGACAGTTTCTATGGCTACACCTTC. This gives the protein CASSLDSFYGYTF.

V usage is TRBV6-2 or TRBV6-3 and J usage is TRBJ1-5; D unresolved. CDR1 is MNHEY, CDR2 SVGEGT, per germline. The CDR3 runs 14 residues. V was trimmed by 6 bases and J by 0 bases, leaving 9 bases between them. The CDR3 nucleotides are TGTGCCAGCAGAACGGACCTTAGCAATCAGCCCCAGCATTTT. This encodes CASRTDLSNQPQHF.